These T cell receptor beta chains were read from a single sample in a study of T cell responses to AZD1222 COVID-19 vaccine. TCRdb's copy holds only in-frame clones and misses some; the assay was immunoSEQ multiplex PCR. The table has around 120,000 clones, about nine tenths seen once. This specimen was peripheral blood, taken on day 0 of AZD1222 vaccination. These receptors all come from an adult in good health. Both conserved end residues are part of each CDR3.

V	J	CDR3
TRBV7-2	TRBJ2-3	CASSLYRASGSTDTQYF
TRBV27	TRBJ1-5	CASSLQSHPYQPQHF
TRBV7-9	TRBJ2-2	CASSSPELYTGELFF
TRBV2	TRBJ1-5	CASYLGPGGQPQHF
TRBV20-1	TRBJ2-5	CSASFAGGATRNQETQYF
TRBV30	TRBJ2-5	CAWSVRLGGRETQYF
TRBV4-2	TRBJ1-4	CASSQDAGTGVEKLFF
TRBV5-1	TRBJ2-2	CASSFASTGELFF
TRBV28	TRBJ2-3	CASSPDADTQYF
TRBV5-4	TRBJ1-3	CASSLRGISGNTIYF
TRBV28	TRBJ2-7	CASVATPSVLYEQYF
TRBV9	TRBJ2-3	CASSRVTDTQYF
TRBV5-8	TRBJ2-7	CASSRFGVSYEQYF
TRBV7-8	TRBJ2-1	CASSPLEGYSYNEQFF
TRBV28	TRBJ2-7	CASALRGEQYF
TRBV29-1	TRBJ2-7	CSVGARVYEQYF
TRBV7-9	TRBJ1-4	CASSLAGLPTNEKLFF
TRBV28	TRBJ1-5	CAHRRRLGLNQPQHF
TRBV4-1	TRBJ1-5	CASSHRKDSNQPQHF
TRBV28	TRBJ2-3	CASSSPGQGAGDTQYF
TRBV10-2	TRBJ1-2	CASSEASRGRDGYTF
TRBV10-1	TRBJ1-2	CASSERVPYGYTF
TRBV21-1	TRBJ2-2	CASRSEKDRDTGELFF
TRBV6-5	TRBJ2-3	CASSYSGDRPTDTQYF
TRBV10-3	TRBJ2-2	CAIRGGGTTNTGELFF
TRBV28	TRBJ2-5	CASSGDRGISETQYF
TRBV18	TRBJ2-7	CASSPGLAGGPGSYEQYF
TRBV5-1	TRBJ1-1	CASRSLAGTGIGAFF
TRBV28	TRBJ1-3	CASSPTGGSGNTIYF
TRBV12-5	TRBJ1-5	CASGSGGSNQPQHF
TRBV28	TRBJ2-7	CASSPGHSYEQYF
TRBV5-4	TRBJ2-2	CASSLRDRRTGELFF
TRBV10-3	TRBJ2-7	CAISEGTGKQSAQYF
TRBV18	TRBJ1-4	CASSPPPGQGVEKLFF
TRBV4-2	TRBJ2-1	CASSQATSRSYNEQFF
TRBV18	TRBJ2-1	CASSPPQGSSYNEQFF
TRBV5-1	TRBJ2-7	CASSPGGLGYHEQYF
TRBV28	TRBJ2-3	CASRAKGDTQYF
TRBV2	TRBJ1-1	CASKGAGGAGLAEAFF
TRBV15	TRBJ1-1	CATSRGGGTEAFF
TRBV6-5	TRBJ1-2	CASSPTGGVSYGYTF
TRBV7-9	TRBJ2-7	CASSFSGQGQYF
TRBV5-6	TRBJ2-4	CASSLTRALIAKNIQYF
TRBV19	TRBJ2-5	CASSIATSVGETQYF
TRBV7-8	TRBJ1-5	CASSYQRARQPQHF
TRBV5-6	TRBJ2-2	CASRWTSGYIGELFF
TRBV5-4	TRBJ2-7	CASSLGVMSSYEQYF
TRBV6-6	TRBJ1-2	CASSSTGTGAGGYTF
TRBV7-3	TRBJ2-6	CASRPSSGANVLTF
TRBV5-1	TRBJ1-4	CASSSSSTGRYEKLFF